The 16 T cell receptor beta chains in this list originate from one sample, sequenced in a study of PD-1 blockade in mismatch repair-deficient tumors. Assay used: immunoSEQ multiplex PCR; TCRdb lists only in-frame clones, some missing. Here the sample spans about 68,000 clones, around 73% being singletons. The sequences come from peripheral blood, collected 2 weeks after starting pembrolizumab. These receptors all come from an adult with mismatch repair-deficient cancer.

The rearrangement joins TRBV27 to TRBJ2-7, with 7 positions matching TRBD1. Germline CDR1 MNHEY, CDR2 SMNVEV (reference sequence). The J segment lost 3 bases and the V segment lost 2 bases, leaving 7 bases of the junction unmatched. The CDR3 runs to 15 residues. Here the CDR3 reads CASSLVSTGSYEQYF. The CDR3 DNA sequence: TGTGCCAGCAGTTTAGTTTCGACAGGGAGCTACGAGCAGTACTTC.

The chain uses TRBV6-6 and TRBJ1-3; perhaps TRBD1 as D (5 bases). Trimming removed 2 bases at V and 7 bases at J, with 15 bases between. The length of the CDR3 is 15 residues. Germline V gene data show CDR1 as MNHNY and CDR2 as SVGAGI (reference sequence). The CDR3 loop is CASSYGDPPRNTIYF. CDR3 in DNA: TGTGCCAGCAGTTACGGGGACCCACCGCGCAACACCATATATTTT.

This rearrangement joins TRBV6-1 to TRBJ2-1; 8 nucleotides line up with TRBD2. V was pared by 7 bases and J by 9 bases, with 11 bases of the junction left unmatched. The CDR3 has 14 amino acids. Looked up from germline, CDR1 is MNHNS and CDR2 is SASEGT. The CDR3 sequence is CASKGGSAGAEQFF. Here the CDR3 DNA reads TGTGCCAGCAAGGGGGGTTCAGCGGGAGCTGAGCAGTTCTTC.

The gene calls are TRBV5-1 and TRBJ1-2; D perhaps matches TRBD1 (6 bases). Germline V gene data show CDR1 as SGHRS and CDR2 as YFSETQ. Trimming took off 1 base at V and 1 base at J, with 8 bases between the two ends. The CDR3 spans 14 residues. The CDR3: CASSLTGSNYGYTF. CDR3 DNA: TGCGCCAGCAGCTTGACAGGGAGTAACTATGGCTACACCTTC.

V gene TRBV27 combines with J gene TRBJ2-7; D remains ambiguous. Trimming removed 3 bases at V and 0 bases at J, with 6 bases between. The CDR3 has 13 residues. Germline V gene data show CDR1 as MNHEY and CDR2 as SMNVEV (reference sequence). CDR3 sequence: CASSFFPSYEQYF. In DNA form, the CDR3 reads TGTGCCAGCAGTTTTTTTCCCTCCTACGAGCAGTACTTC.

CDR3 DNA sequence: TGTGCCAGCAGCTCACGGTGGGGCGGGTCGATCTACGAGCAGTACTTC. The encoded protein is CASSSRWGGSIYEQYF. The chain couples TRBV13 to TRBJ2-7, with D perhaps TRBD1 or TRBD2 (5 bases each). This CDR3 is 16 amino acids long. V gave up 4 bases and J gave up 3 bases, with 19 bases separating them. Germline V gene lookup returns CDR1 PRHDT and CDR2 FYEKMQ (reference sequence). The variable domain in full, with the rest retrieved from reference TRBV13 and TRBJ2-7, is AAGVIQSPRHLIKEKRETATLKCYPIPRHDTVYWYQQGPGQDPQFLISFYEKMQSDKGSIPDRFSAQQFSDYHSELNMSSLELGDSALYFCASSSRWGGSIYEQYFGPGTRLTVT.

The chain recombines TRBV13 with TRBJ2-7; D uncertain. Germline CDR1 is PRHDT and CDR2 is FYEKMQ (reference sequence). V shed 1 base and J shed 3 bases, with 4 bases lying between them. The CDR3 loop spans 12 amino acids. CDR3 in amino acids: CASSLEGYEQYF. As DNA, the CDR3 is TGTGCCAGCAGCTTAGAAGGCTACGAGCAGTACTTC.

The chain has TRBV5-4 and TRBJ2-1; D might be TRBD1 (6 bases). The CDR3 is 16 amino acids. Germline loops: CDR1 SGHNT, CDR2 YYREEE (reference sequence). V was pared by 4 bases and J by 0 bases, with 14 bases between. The DNA of the CDR3 is TGTGCCAGCAGCCTGGGACACGTGAGCTCCTACAATGAGCAGTTCTTC. This gives the protein CASSLGHVSSYNEQFF.

This chain joins TRBV6-4 and TRBJ2-5; 9 bases are a match to TRBD2. V lost 9 bases to trimming and J lost 4 bases; unmatched junction nucleotides: 12. The CDR3 spans 15 residues. The V gene's germline CDR1 is MRHNA and CDR2 SNTAGT. The CDR3 is CARREGAGGVETQYF. CDR3 nucleotide sequence: TGTGCCAGAAGGGAAGGGGCGGGAGGGGTAGAGACCCAGTACTTC.

The table lists this clone with a few counts. The chain is built from TRBV10-3 and TRBJ2-5, with no clear D. Germline-derived CDR1 and CDR2 are ENHRY and SYGVKD. V was cut by 3 bases and J by 4 bases, with 6 bases left in between. This CDR3 contains 12 residues. As DNA, the CDR3 is TGTGCCATCAGTGACGTAGTAGAGACCCAGTACTTC. Residues: CAISDVVETQYF.

This chain links TRBV9 with TRBJ2-5; 7 bases agree with TRBD2. This CDR3 is 13 amino acids long. V gave up 3 bases and J gave up 4 bases; unmatched junction bases: 3. Germline assignment: CDR1 SGDLS and CDR2 YYNGEE. CDR3 in DNA: TGTGCCAGCAGCGGGACTAGAGGAGAGACCCAGTACTTC. This gives the protein CASSGTRGETQYF.

The chain recombines TRBV27 with TRBJ1-1; 7 positions agree with TRBD1. Germline assignment: CDR1 MNHEY and CDR2 SMNVEV (reference sequence). With 3 bases clipped from V and 4 bases from J, the junction kept 17 bases outside the gene matches. This CDR3 is 18 amino acids long. The CDR3 loop reads CASSFRFGTVRGTTEAFF. As DNA, the CDR3 is TGTGCCAGCAGTTTTCGCTTCGGGACAGTTCGCGGTACCACTGAAGCTTTCTTT.

This clone came up once. The chain is built from TRBV11-2 and TRBJ1-2, with D unresolved. This CDR3 contains 13 residues. Deletions cut 0 bases from V and 8 bases from J, with 10 bases between. The germline V gene encodes CDR1 SGHAT and CDR2 FQNNGV. CDR3 protein: CASSLDSVQGYTF. In DNA, the CDR3 is TGTGCCAGCAGCTTAGATTCGGTTCAAGGCTACACCTTC.

The chain combines TRBV6-6 with TRBJ2-7; D gene unclear. Germline values: CDR1 MNHNY, CDR2 SVGAGI (reference sequence). The CDR3 totals 13 residues. The V end lost 6 bases, the J end lost 6 bases, and 15 bases lay between the germline ends. The CDR3 here is CASSPRSLGEQYF. As DNA, the CDR3 is TGTGCCAGCAGCCCCCGGTCCCTGGGCGAGCAGTACTTC.

J is TRBJ1-4 and V is TRBV7-9, with 9 bases matching TRBD1. Germline loops: CDR1 SEHNR, CDR2 FQNEAQ (reference sequence). The CDR3 sequence is 16 residues long. The V segment lost 4 bases and the J segment 5 bases; nucleotides outside the gene matches: 8. CDR3: CASSSNFGTGNEKLFF. CDR3 DNA sequence: TGTGCCAGCAGCTCGAACTTCGGGACAGGGAATGAAAAACTGTTTTTT.

The chain couples TRBV29-1 to TRBJ1-2, with a weak D call TRBD1 (5 bases). The V and J ends lost 7 bases and 13 bases respectively, with 16 bases between them. Per the germline V gene, CDR1 is SQVTM and CDR2 is ANQGSEA. This CDR3 has 10 amino acids. The CDR3 region is CSAGGGIFTF. CDR3 in DNA: TGCAGCGCCGGGGGAGGGATTTTCACCTTC.